The T cell receptor (beta chain) under discussion was sequenced for a study of shared clonotypes between healthy human individuals. This table comes from immunoSEQ multiplex PCR, and its TCRdb copy is limited to in-frame clones, with some not included. The table shows about 2 million clones, with around 96% occurring only once. The naive CD8 subset, CD45RO-negative cells positively selected for CCR7, excluded terminally differentiated effector memory CD45RA+ cells. Study-level results: The sharing of 5% to 5.5% of naive CD4 clonotypes was seen across a handful of donors.

Points on this clone: Its matching antigen is unknown.

CDR3 length equals 15 residues. V gave up 5 bases and J gave up 2 bases; unmatched junction bases: 8. Germline V gene sequence: CDR1 MNHNS, CDR2 SASEGT. The clonotype originates from a man between 18 and 29 years old in good health. This chain links TRBV6-1 with TRBJ2-7, with 8 bases lining up with TRBD1. The specimen sequenced was naive CD8+ T cells sorted from blood. CDR3 protein: CASSLVDREPYEQYF. The CDR3 nucleotides are TGTGCCAGCAGTTTAGTGGACAGGGAGCCCTACGAGCAGTACTTC.